The 22 T cell receptor beta chains listed next were all sequenced from one sample in a study of T cells in Graves' hyperthyroidism and ophthalmopathy. The CDR3 regions of TCR beta were amplified from RNA transcripts. Using the HTBI primer set, a first-round RT-PCR was run on the TCR CDR3. TCRdb reprocessed the multiplex PCR reads via MiXCR and lists one record per CDR3 protein. The table has 550,000 to 700,000 distinct CDR3 sequences, under 60% seen once. The sequenced sample consisted of peripheral blood or thyroid tissue (not recorded which). All receptors come from an adult woman with Graves' disease, either hyperthyroidism or ophthalmopathy (not recorded which).

This clonotype was observed at least ten times. The CDR3 here is CASSDGGSNQPQHF. In DNA form, the CDR3 reads TGTGCCAGCAGCGATGGAGGGAGCAATCAGCCCCAGCATTTT. This chain connects TRBV9 to TRBJ1-5, with D unclear. V was pared by 3 bases and J by 1 base, with 8 bases between. This CDR3 contains 14 residues. The V gene's germline CDR1 is SGDLS and CDR2 YYNGEE.

This clonotype was observed at least ten times. The junction departs from the called germline gene at one end, perhaps through a read error. In DNA, the CDR3 is TGTGCCAGCGGTGAGGGGGAGCTGTTTTTT. Translated: CASGEGELFF. The rearrangement uses TRBV2 and TRBJ2-2; D is unresolved. The CDR3 has 10 residues. The germline V gene encodes CDR1 SNHLY and CDR2 FYNNEI.

This chain connects TRBV6-5 to TRBJ1-2, with a possible D match to TRBD1 (5 bases). The CDR3 covers 14 residues. Trimming left V 3 bases short and J 6 bases short, with 14 bases between. Germline loops: CDR1 MNHEY, CDR2 SVGAGI. The CDR3 reads CASSYGAVFNGYTF. The CDR3 DNA follows: TGTGCCAGCAGTTATGGGGCGGTCTTCAATGGCTACACCTTC.

This clonotype was found once. This rearrangement joins TRBV10-3 to TRBJ1-1; 12 nucleotides align to TRBD1. Germline V gene sequence: CDR1 ENHRY, CDR2 SYGVKD. The CDR3 length is 14 residues. J was trimmed by 11 bases and V by 4 bases; bases with no gene match: 8. CDR3 sequence (DNA): TGTGCCATCAGTGCCGGGACAGGGGGCGCGGAGGCTTTCTTT. Translation gives CAISAGTGGAEAFF.

The table lists this clonotype with many counts. The chain carries TRBV2 and TRBJ1-5; D gene ambiguous. This CDR3 spans 14 amino acids. In germline, CDR1 is SNHLY, CDR2 FYNNEI. V lost 8 bases, J lost 2 bases, and 13 bases lay in between. In DNA form, the CDR3 reads TGTGCCAGCGAGAAAGGTGGGGGCAATCAGCCCCAGCATTTT. This encodes CASEKGGGNQPQHF.

A word on this clonotype: An end of the junction differs from the germline gene, which may be a read error. The V call is TRBV4-1, the J call TRBJ2-3, with 9 bases that match TRBD2. The CDR3 runs 16 residues. Germline lookup yields CDR1 MGHRA and CDR2 YSYEKL. The CDR3 DNA sequence: TGTGCCAGCAGCCAAGTTTCCACTAGCGGGACAGATACGCAGTATTTT. Translating it yields CASSQVSTSGTDTQYF.

This clonotype was observed at least ten times. The chain joins TRBV13 to TRBJ1-5; TRBD1 agrees at 7 bases. Per the germline V gene, CDR1 is PRHDT and CDR2 is FYEKMQ (reference sequence). With V trimmed by 4 bases and J by 3 bases, 9 bases remained unmatched. The CDR3 contains 16 residues. CDR3 loop: CASSSRQGRANQPQHF. The CDR3 bases are TGTGCCAGCAGCTCTAGACAGGGAAGGGCCAATCAGCCCCAGCATTTT.

The rearrangement links TRBV19 to TRBJ1-2, with 7 bases lining up with TRBD1. The V gene end was trimmed by 9 bases and the J gene end by 7 bases; junction bases not matched to a gene: 11. The CDR3 totals 13 residues. CDR1 LNHDA and CDR2 SQIVND come from the germline V gene (reference sequence). CDR3 nucleotides: TGTGCCAGCAGCTTAACAGGGGACGGTGGCTACACCTTC. It yields the protein CASSLTGDGGYTF. The full variable domain, with the rest looked up from reference TRBV19 and TRBJ1-2, is DGGITQSPKYLFRKEGQNVTLSCEQNLNHDAMYWYRQDPGQGLRLIYYSQIVNDFQKGDIAEGYSVSREKKESFPLTVTSAQKNPTAFYLCASSLTGDGGYTFGSGTRLTVV.

In its sample, this clonotype was seen many times. In DNA form, the CDR3 reads TGCAGTGCTAGAAGCTTCCGGGACGAGGCCTACGAGCAGTACTTC. This encodes CSARSFRDEAYEQYF. The V call is TRBV20-1, the J call TRBJ2-7; perhaps D is TRBD1 or TRBD2 (5 bases each). Germline V CDR1 and CDR2: DFQATT, SNEGSKA (reference sequence). This CDR3 is built from 15 residues. V was shortened by 2 bases and J by 2 bases, with 16 bases between the two germline ends.

This chain uses TRBV5-1 with TRBJ1-2; TRBD1 aligns across 7 bases. V lost 1 base, J lost 6 bases, and 6 bases stayed unmatched. Per the germline V gene, CDR1 is SGHRS and CDR2 is YFSETQ. CDR3 length: 14 residues. CDR3 amino acids: CASSLLTGDDGYTF. The DNA of the CDR3 is TGCGCCAGCAGCTTGTTAACAGGGGACGATGGCTACACCTTC.

In this sample, this clonotype turned up many times. The gene calls are TRBV15 and TRBJ1-1, with D uncertain. This CDR3 region has 13 residues. V was pared by 0 bases and J by 0 bases, with 2 bases between. The germline V gene encodes CDR1 LNHNV and CDR2 YYDKDF (reference sequence). DNA of the CDR3: TGTGCCACCAGCAGAGAACTGAACACTGAAGCTTTCTTT. It is translated as CATSRELNTEAFF.

The rearrangement uses TRBV10-3 and TRBJ1-2; possibly TRBD1 for D (6 bases). CDR3 length equals 15 residues. Germline loops: CDR1 ENHRY, CDR2 SYGVKD. Trimming removed 4 bases at V and 6 bases at J, with 18 bases between. Written as DNA, the CDR3 is TGTGCCATCAGTGGACAGGACAATCCTGTTAATGGCTACACCTTC. Amino acid sequence: CAISGQDNPVNGYTF.

This clonotype was detected a few times. The chain couples TRBV7-2 to TRBJ2-5; TRBD1 is a possible D gene (6 bases). In germline, CDR1 is SGHTA, CDR2 FQGNSA. The CDR3 runs to 13 residues. V lost 6 bases to trimming and J lost 5 bases, with 13 bases between them. The CDR3 DNA reads TGTGCCAGCAGAGAGACAGGACCGGAGACCCAGTACTTC. Amino acid sequence: CASRETGPETQYF.

This clonotype was observed many times. The rearrangement joins TRBV2 to TRBJ1-2; weak D call: TRBD1 (5 bases). Per the germline V gene, CDR1 is SNHLY and CDR2 is FYNNEI. The CDR3 spans 12 residues. V lost 1 base to trimming and J lost 6 bases, with 6 bases between them. The CDR3 loop is CASSEEGDGYTF. The DNA of the CDR3 is TGTGCCAGCAGTGAAGAAGGGGATGGCTACACCTTC.

The chain recombines TRBV27 with TRBJ1-1; the match to TRBD1 covers 7 bases. The CDR3 runs 15 residues. The germline V gene has CDR1 MNHEY and CDR2 SMNVEV (reference sequence). The trim removed 5 bases at V and 3 bases at J, leaving 9 bases unmatched. CDR3: CASSKMTGSDTEAFF. CDR3 DNA sequence: TGTGCCAGCAGTAAGATGACAGGGTCGGACACTGAAGCTTTCTTT.

This clonotype was seen repeatedly, ten times or more. The rearrangement uses TRBV10-2 and TRBJ2-7, with D maybe TRBD1 (6 bases). The V end lost 6 bases, the J end lost 0 bases, and 12 bases lay between the germline ends. Germline values: CDR1 WSHSY, CDR2 SAAADI. CDR3 length equals 14 residues. The CDR3 nucleotides are TGCGCCAGCAGAGACAGGATAGACTCCTACGAGCAGTACTTC. It encodes CASRDRIDSYEQYF.

In the case of this clonotype: This may come from a read error, since a much larger clone is one base off. The conserved closing phenylalanine or tryptophan is absent in this CDR3, likely reflecting a read error. The chain uses TRBV4-1 and TRBJ1-1; D might be TRBD1 (5 bases). Germline loops: CDR1 MGHRA, CDR2 YSYEKL. CDR3 length: 13 amino acids. Deletions cut 1 base from V and 8 bases from J, with 11 bases between. CDR3 sequence (DNA): TGCGCCAGCAGCCAAGGTCGCAGGGTCGAAGCTTTCCTT. Its translation is CASSQGRRVEAFL.

This clonotype occurred many times. The CDR3 DNA is TGCGCCAGCAGCTTGAGAGTAGGAAGGCAAGAGACCCAGTACTTC. Protein sequence: CASSLRVGRQETQYF. The chain is built from TRBV5-1 and TRBJ2-5; no firm D call. V was clipped by 1 base and J by 2 bases, with 12 bases between them. This CDR3 has 15 residues. CDR1 is SGHRS, CDR2 YFSETQ, per germline. Together with reference TRBV5-1 and TRBJ2-5, the CDR3 gives the full variable domain: KAGVTQTPRYLIKTRGQQVTLSCSPISGHRSVSWYQQTPGQGLQFLFEYFSETQRNKGNFPGRFSGRQFSNSRSEMNVSTLELGDSALYLCASSLRVGRQETQYFGPGTRLLVL.

The table lists this clonotype with many counts. The chain employs TRBV5-1 and TRBJ2-2; D may be TRBD2 (6 bases). CDR1 is SGHRS, CDR2 YFSETQ, per germline. The CDR3 runs to 15 residues. V gave up 0 bases and J gave up 5 bases, with 11 bases separating them. This CDR3 is CASSLGSGKTGELFF. Written as DNA, the CDR3 is TGCGCCAGCAGCTTGGGTAGCGGAAAGACCGGGGAGCTGTTTTTT.

The V gene is TRBV7-9, the J gene TRBJ2-5, with 8 bases matching TRBD1. CDR3 length: 17 amino acids. Germline-derived CDR1 and CDR2 are SEHNR and FQNEAQ (reference sequence). With 1 base clipped from V and 3 bases from J, the junction kept 10 bases outside the gene matches. The CDR3 DNA follows: TGTGCCAGCAGCTTAGGGACAGGGTCAAGACATAAAGAGACCCAGTACTTC. Translated, it gives CASSLGTGSRHKETQYF.

This clonotype has a count of ten or more. The genes are TRBV10-3 and TRBJ1-2; 8 bases map to TRBD1. The trim removed 0 bases at V and 6 bases at J, leaving 12 bases unmatched. Germline values: CDR1 ENHRY, CDR2 SYGVKD. This CDR3 is 17 amino acids long. CDR3 sequence (DNA): TGTGCCATCAGTGAGTCAAGGCAGGGGGCGGTCTTCAATGGCTACACCTTC. This gives the protein CAISESRQGAVFNGYTF.

In this sample, this clonotype turned up many times. The chain carries TRBV10-3 and TRBJ2-2; D might be TRBD2 (6 bases). Germline CDR1 reads ENHRY; CDR2 reads SYGVKD. This CDR3 contains 13 residues. Trimming stripped 6 bases from V and 7 bases from J, with 12 bases between. CDR3 in amino acids: CAIREGPGGELFF. In DNA, the CDR3 is TGTGCCATCAGGGAGGGACCTGGCGGGGAGCTGTTTTTT.